This section outlines one T cell receptor beta chain sequence together with its context. The data are from a study of blood T cell repertoires in COVID-19. Study information: Donors in the United States, Italy and Spain gave samples during acute or convalescent COVID-19. PBMCs, B-cell-depleted T cells, or T cells were the source of the cDNA or gDNA that made up the material.

The authors' processing: Reference gene primer amplification gave nucleated cell count estimates. Method: immunoSEQ multiplex PCR; TCRdb's copy keeps in-frame clones and lacks some. V, J and clone size reflect that table, while D and trimming were determined from the DNA. The data show about 380,000 clones, roughly 85% seen once. V shed 0 bases and J shed 1 base, with 15 bases lying between them. The CDR3 runs 17 residues. Germline V CDR1 and CDR2: KGHSH, LQKENI. This clonotype was sampled from a woman under 30 with acute or convalescent COVID-19. The sequenced sample was peripheral blood. This chain joins TRBV18 and TRBJ1-1; weak D call: TRBD1 (6 bases). The CDR3 DNA reads as TGTGCCAGCTCACCACCGTCAGGGACAAGAGGGAACACTGAAGCTTTCTTT. Translating it yields CASSPPSGTRGNTEAFF.